A single T cell receptor (beta chain) is shown here with its context. Data came from immunoSEQ multiplex PCR; TCRdb stores just in-frame clones and leaves some out. There are 25,000 to 35,000 clones in the sample; approximately 86% occur only once, and roughly 20% lies in the top ten. This sample is drawn from a study of sequential checkpoint blockade in melanoma. The treatment was: randomized to nivolumab then ipilimumab (arm A) or the reverse (arm B). Germline V gene sequence: CDR1 MGHRA, CDR2 YSYEKL. The CDR3 spans 16 residues. Trimming at V came to 6 bases and at J to 6 bases, leaving 13 bases not matched to a gene.

This sample comprised CD8+ T cells sorted from blood (inferred from file names), obtained from a patient given nivolumab and ipilimumab in sequence. The TCR comes from a human donor with melanoma. The J gene is TRBJ2-3, the V gene TRBV4-1; 9 bases are a match to TRBD2. In DNA form, the CDR3 reads TGCGCCAGCAGGCGTACTTGGCGGGAGGGCCAGGATACGCAGTATTTT. It yields the protein CASRRTWREGQDTQYF.